This TCR beta chain was recovered during a study of blood T cells in healthy people across ages. Notes on the study in general: In these data, TCR beta diversity tracked strongly with naive T cell percentage. Age advanced and TCR beta diversity per million T cells fell, roughly linearly. No conclusive comparison of naive versus antigen-experienced cells was possible with unsorted PBMCs.

V lost 3 bases to trimming and J lost 7 bases, with 10 bases between them. There are 13 residues in the CDR3. Germline V gene lookup returns CDR1 MDHEN and CDR2 SYDVKM. Regarding this clonotype: As yet, its antigen is unknown.

The use of a sample-barcoded 5' primer and a J-beta primer mix characterized a second PCR of about 7 to 12 cycles. TCRdb redid the calling of the 5' RACE reads with MiXCR, one entry per CDR3 protein. In the table there are about 640,000 distinct CDR3 sequences, roughly three fifths of which are singletons. V is TRBV28 and J is TRBJ1-5; D not resolved. The TCR sequence derives from a man aged 55-75 years in good health. The specimen sequenced was blood. CDR3 in amino acids: CASSFFQGQPQHF. The CDR3 DNA follows: TGTGCCAGCAGTTTCTTTCAAGGGCAGCCCCAGCATTTT.